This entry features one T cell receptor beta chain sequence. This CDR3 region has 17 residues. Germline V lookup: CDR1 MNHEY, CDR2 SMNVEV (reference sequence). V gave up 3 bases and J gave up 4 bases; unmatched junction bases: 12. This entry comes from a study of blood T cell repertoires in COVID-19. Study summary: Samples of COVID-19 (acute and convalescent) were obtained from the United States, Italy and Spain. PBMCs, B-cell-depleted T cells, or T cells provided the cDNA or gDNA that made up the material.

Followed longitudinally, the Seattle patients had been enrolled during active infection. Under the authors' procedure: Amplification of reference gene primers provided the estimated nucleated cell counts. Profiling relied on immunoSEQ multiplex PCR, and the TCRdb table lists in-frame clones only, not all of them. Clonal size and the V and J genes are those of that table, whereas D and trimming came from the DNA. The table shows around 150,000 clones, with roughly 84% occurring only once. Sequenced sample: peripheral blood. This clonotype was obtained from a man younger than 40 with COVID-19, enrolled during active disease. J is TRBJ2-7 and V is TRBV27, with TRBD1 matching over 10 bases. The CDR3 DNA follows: TGTGCCAGCAGTTTGCGCCTGACAGGGGGCGCTTTGTACGAGCAGTACTTC. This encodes CASSLRLTGGALYEQYF.